This T cell receptor (beta chain) stems from a study of beta chain features in type 1 diabetes. Findings and limits, study-wide: When Type 1 diabetes patients were examined, their TCRB CDR3s proved moderately but significantly shorter in all four CD4+ subsets.

Sequenced material consisted of expressed TCRB transcripts (all of the isolated RNA was reverse transcribed). Data came from immunoSEQ multiplex PCR; TCRdb stores just in-frame clones and leaves some out. This table holds a few hundred thousand clones, roughly 13% found once. The V end was cut by 4 bases, the J end by 1 base, with 14 bases between. This CDR3 contains 15 residues. Germline CDR1 is SGHRS and CDR2 is YFSETQ. This clone showed up just a few times. Its antigen is not known. Sequences were obtained from naive CD4+ T cells from blood. This sequence was found in a man younger than 40 with type 1 diabetes. The rearrangement links TRBV5-1 to TRBJ1-1; no definite D call. CDR3 loop: CASSALGLSNTEAFF. CDR3 in DNA: TGCGCCAGCAGCGCGCTCGGACTTTCGAACACTGAAGCTTTCTTT.